These 29 T cell receptor beta chains originate from one sample sequenced in a study of CD8+ T cells in alopecia areata. RNA, once extracted, was reverse transcribed into cDNA for use as the sequencing template. This table comes from immunoSEQ multiplex PCR, and its TCRdb copy is limited to in-frame clones, with some not included. The sample lists approximately 280,000 clones, 58% occurring once. This sample's treatment: oral pan-JAK inhibitor, 5-10 mg twice daily. The sequencing used CD4+ T cells sorted from blood, collected at week 24, from a patient treated with tofacitinib. The receptors shown here come from a human donor with alopecia areata.

This clone occurred a few times. The J gene is TRBJ2-1, the V gene TRBV4-1; 9 bases match TRBD2. The V gene end was trimmed by 0 bases and the J gene end by 6 bases; junction bases not matched to a gene: 9. CDR3 size: 17 residues. Germline lookup yields CDR1 MGHRA and CDR2 YSYEKL. CDR3 region: CASSQDRGTSTPNEQFF. For the CDR3, the DNA is TGCGCCAGCAGCCAAGATCGGGGGACTAGCACACCCAATGAGCAGTTCTTC.

The chain employs TRBV30 and TRBJ2-2, with D maybe TRBD1 (6 bases). CDR1 and CDR2 from the germline V gene are GTSNPN and SVGIG (reference sequence). The V end lost 6 bases, the J end lost 4 bases, and 15 bases lay between the germline ends. The CDR3 runs to 14 residues. As DNA, the CDR3 is TGTGCCTGCTCCAGGGGAAGGGCCACCGGGGAGCTGTTTTTT. This sequence encodes CACSRGRATGELFF.

This clone showed up just a few times. The DNA of the CDR3 is TGTGCCAGCACCACAGGGAGGTCGGGAGAAAAACTGTTTTTT. Its translation is CASTTGRSGEKLFF. The rearrangement links TRBV7-2 to TRBJ1-4, with D possibly TRBD1 on 6 matching bases. Germline V gene lookup returns CDR1 SGHTA and CDR2 FQGNSA. This CDR3 region has 14 residues. Trimming stripped 7 bases from V and 8 bases from J, with 17 bases between. Together with reference TRBV7-2 and TRBJ1-4, the CDR3 gives the full variable domain: GAGVSQSPSNKVTEKGKDVELRCDPISGHTALYWYRQSLGQGLEFLIYFQGNSAPDKSGLPSDRFSAERTGGSVSTLTIQRTQQEDSAVYLCASTTGRSGEKLFFGSGTQLSVL.

This chain uses TRBV5-1 with TRBJ2-3; 8 bases match TRBD1. From germline, CDR1 is SGHRS and CDR2 YFSETQ. The J segment lost 6 bases and the V segment lost 4 bases, leaving 13 bases of the junction unmatched. The CDR3 consists of 16 residues. The CDR3 DNA follows: TGCGCCAGCAGCGGTGGTGGGGACAGGTTGATGGATACGCAGTATTTT. It encodes CASSGGGDRLMDTQYF. Based on the CDR3 plus reference TRBV5-1 and TRBJ2-3, the full variable domain is KAGVTQTPRYLIKTRGQQVTLSCSPISGHRSVSWYQQTPGQGLQFLFEYFSETQRNKGNFPGRFSGRQFSNSRSEMNVSTLELGDSALYLCASSGGGDRLMDTQYFGPGTRLTVL.

The V call is TRBV7-2, the J call TRBJ1-2, with 9 bases that match TRBD1. V shed 3 bases, J shed 3 bases, and the junction held 5 bases outside the gene matches. The CDR3 has 15 amino acids. The germline V gene has CDR1 SGHTA and CDR2 FQGNSA. CDR3 protein: CASSFKGQGYYGYTF. The DNA for the CDR3 is TGTGCCAGCAGCTTTAAGGGACAGGGATACTATGGCTACACCTTC.

This clone was detected once. The chain uses TRBV28 and TRBJ1-5; no clear D gene. The germline gives CDR1 MDHEN, CDR2 SYDVKM. CDR3 length: 13 residues. Trimming cost V 6 bases and J 2 bases, with 8 bases left between them. The CDR3 protein is CASSLTRNQPQHF. CDR3 DNA: TGTGCCAGCAGCCTGACCCGCAATCAGCCCCAGCATTTT.

Remarks on this clone: Other nucleotide sequences in the sample specify the same CDR3. The chain uses TRBV30 and TRBJ1-5; D gene unclear. V was trimmed by 3 bases and J by 4 bases, leaving 13 bases between them. The CDR3 runs to 14 residues. Per the germline V gene, CDR1 is GTSNPN and CDR2 is SVGIG (reference sequence). Here the CDR3 DNA reads TGTGCCTGGAGAGGACCAGGTGGTAATCAGCCCCAGCATTTT. Translation gives CAWRGPGGNQPQHF.

In its sample, this clone was seen a few times. The gene calls are TRBV5-1 and TRBJ2-6; D possibly matches TRBD1 or TRBD2 (5 bases each). The V gene lost 3 bases and the J gene lost 0 bases, with 13 bases spanning the gap. Germline V gene data show CDR1 as SGHRS and CDR2 as YFSETQ. CDR3 size: 17 residues. CDR3 DNA: TGCGCCAGCAGCTACAGGACTCACGGCTCTGGGGCCAACGTCCTGACTTTC. Protein product: CASSYRTHGSGANVLTF.

Only a few counts were recorded for this clone. The chain uses TRBV29-1 and TRBJ2-7, with D possibly being TRBD1 (5 bases). This CDR3 region has 15 residues. V was trimmed by 8 bases and J by 5 bases, leaving 25 bases between them. The germline CDR1 and CDR2 sequences are SQVTM and ANQGSEA. Written as DNA, the CDR3 is TGCAGCACCCTGTCCCCAGGGAATCTTCCGAACGAGCAGTACTTC. It encodes CSTLSPGNLPNEQYF.

This clone appeared once. V usage is TRBV6-1 and J usage is TRBJ2-1; 8 bases match TRBD1. The V gene end was trimmed by 0 bases and the J gene end by 6 bases; junction bases not matched to a gene: 13. From germline, CDR1 is MNHNS and CDR2 SASEGT. This CDR3 spans 18 amino acids. CDR3 sequence: CASSEALSGGAVRNEQFF. CDR3 nucleotides: TGTGCCAGCAGTGAAGCGCTTTCAGGGGGCGCAGTACGCAATGAGCAGTTCTTC.

In regard to this clone: At the DNA level, this CDR3 is encoded by other sequences in the same sample as well. The chain has TRBV10-3 and TRBJ2-5, with 8 bases that match TRBD1. CDR3 length: 14 residues. The V segment lost 4 bases and the J segment 3 bases; nucleotides outside the gene matches: 4. Germline V CDR1 and CDR2: ENHRY, SYGVKD. The CDR3 spells CAISGAGGEETQYF. The CDR3 DNA is TGTGCCATCAGTGGAGCAGGGGGCGAAGAGACCCAGTACTTC.

This chain links TRBV7-2 with TRBJ2-7, with a tentative D call TRBD1 (6 bases). Trimming removed 5 bases at V and 0 bases at J, with 14 bases between. Germline V gene data show CDR1 as SGHTA and CDR2 as FQGNSA. This CDR3 has 15 residues. The CDR3 DNA reads as TGTGCCAGCAGCCTGGGACACCGGAGCTCCTACGAGCAGTACTTC. It codes for CASSLGHRSSYEQYF.

The CDR3: CASSQDRRNYGYTF. CDR3 DNA sequence: TGTGCCAGCAGCCAAGATCGGAGAAACTATGGCTACACCTTC. V usage is TRBV4-2 and J usage is TRBJ1-2; D gene ambiguous. There are 14 residues in the CDR3. Germline assignment: CDR1 LGHNA and CDR2 YNFKEQ. With 0 bases removed from V and 2 bases from J, the gap between germline ends came to 7 bases.

The chain has TRBV15 and TRBJ1-1; D ambiguous. CDR1 and CDR2 (germline): LNHNV, YYDKDF (reference sequence). Trimming left V 1 base short and J 1 base short, with 10 bases between. The CDR3 spans 15 residues. The CDR3 loop reads CATSRGKITNTEAFF. CDR3 nucleotide sequence: TGTGCCACCAGCAGAGGGAAAATAACGAACACTGAAGCTTTCTTT.

A few counts support this clone. The DNA of the CDR3 is TGTGCCAGCTCACCTACACAGGGGCCAGAGGGCTACACCTTC. Its protein is CASSPTQGPEGYTF. The chain has TRBV18 and TRBJ1-2, with TRBD1 identical over 7 bases. With V trimmed by 3 bases and J by 8 bases, 9 bases remained unmatched. The CDR3 is 14 amino acids. Germline V CDR1 and CDR2: KGHSH, LQKENI.

This chain joins TRBV2 and TRBJ1-1; 7 nucleotides align to TRBD1. There are 15 residues in the CDR3. Germline V CDR1 and CDR2: SNHLY, FYNNEI. After removal of 3 bases from V and 4 bases from J, the junction contained 8 bases not matched to a gene. The CDR3 DNA reads as TGTGCCAGCAGTGACGACAGGGCGGCAGGCACTGAAGCTTTCTTT. It codes for CASSDDRAAGTEAFF.

This chain uses TRBV5-1 with TRBJ2-5, with D possibly matching TRBD1 (7 bases). CDR1 is SGHRS and CDR2 is YFSETQ in the germline V gene. This CDR3 region has 18 residues. The V gene lost 4 bases and the J gene lost 1 base, with 23 bases spanning the gap. The CDR3 DNA reads TGCGCCAGCAGCATCCCGAGGGGGGCCGACAGGGCCCAAGAGACCCAGTACTTC. As protein: CASSIPRGADRAQETQYF.

This clone was detected a few times. This chain joins TRBV28 and TRBJ2-6, with D unclear. The germline V and J ends were trimmed by 4 bases and 0 bases, with 10 bases remaining between them. The germline V gene encodes CDR1 MDHEN and CDR2 SYDVKM. There are 16 residues in the CDR3. The CDR3 nucleotides are TGTGCCAGCAGTTCGGAATGGATCTCTGGGGCCAACGTCCTGACTTTC. It is translated as CASSSEWISGANVLTF.

CDR3 nucleotide sequence: TGCGCCAGCAGCCCCGGGGCCCTGAACACCGGGGAGCTGTTTTTT. The encoded protein is CASSPGALNTGELFF. The chain links TRBV4-1 to TRBJ2-2; either TRBD1 or TRBD2 may supply D (5 bases each). From germline, CDR1 is MGHRA and CDR2 YSYEKL. Trimming removed 4 bases from V and 1 base from J, with 10 bases in between. The CDR3 has 15 amino acids.

The chain combines TRBV4-1 with TRBJ1-6; 7 nucleotides agree with TRBD1. Losses at the gene ends were 5 bases for V and 6 bases for J; bases not matched to a gene: 7. The CDR3 has 15 amino acids. Germline V gene lookup returns CDR1 MGHRA and CDR2 YSYEKL. CDR3 bases: TGCGCCAGCAGCTTTCCCGGGACAGTTAATTCACCCCTCCACTTT. Residues: CASSFPGTVNSPLHF.

The V and J genes are TRBV30 and TRBJ1-1; D may be TRBD1 (5 bases). Trimming removed 3 bases from V and 7 bases from J, with 15 bases in between. CDR1 GTSNPN and CDR2 SVGIG come from the germline V gene (reference sequence). The CDR3 length is 13 residues. CDR3 DNA: TGTGCCTGGAGCAACGGACAAGGCCGTGAAGCTTTCTTT. Translated: CAWSNGQGREAFF.

In this sample, this clone turned up a few times. This chain links TRBV5-6 with TRBJ2-7; TRBD1 matches at 7 bases. CDR1 is SGHDT, CDR2 YYEEEE, per germline. V shed 4 bases and J 4 bases; nucleotides not matched to a gene: 8. The CDR3 is made up of 14 amino acids. The CDR3 DNA follows: TGTGCCAGCAGCCGGCGAGGGGGCAATTACGAGCAGTACTTC. It is translated as CASSRRGGNYEQYF.

V gene TRBV2 combines with J gene TRBJ2-7; 7 nucleotides line up with TRBD1. V trimming: 6 bases; J trimming: 0 bases; junction bases outside the gene matches: 5. In germline, CDR1 is SNHLY, CDR2 FYNNEI. The CDR3 runs 14 residues. DNA of the CDR3: TGTGCCAGCAGGCCGACAGGGAGCTCCTACGAGCAGTACTTC. Translation: CASRPTGSSYEQYF.

This clone was seen a few times. The chain uses TRBV18 and TRBJ1-2; no reliable D call. Germline V lookup: CDR1 KGHSH, CDR2 LQKENI. The V end lost 0 bases, the J end lost 3 bases, and 14 bases lay between the germline ends. CDR3 length: 16 residues. The CDR3 DNA sequence: TGTGCCAGCTCACCACCGGGGAGTGGGAGTTACTATGGCTACACCTTC. The encoded protein is CASSPPGSGSYYGYTF.

V gene TRBV29-1 combines with J gene TRBJ2-5; 8 bases agree with TRBD1. The DNA end is a closer match to TRBJ2-7, so the J assignment may be wrong. CDR1 and CDR2 from the germline V gene are SQVTM and ANQGSEA. The CDR3 consists of 13 residues. In DNA, the CDR3 is TGCAGCGTTGAAGGGACAGGGCTCTACGAGCAGTACTTC. It specifies CSVEGTGLYEQYF.

This clone was found a few times. V gene TRBV4-3 combines with J gene TRBJ2-3; 8 bases are a match to TRBD2. CDR3 length equals 15 residues. Germline assignment: CDR1 LGHNA and CDR2 YSLEER. V gave up 0 bases and J gave up 4 bases; unmatched junction bases: 3. CDR3 sequence (DNA): TGCGCCAGCAGCCAAGATACGGGGGGGGCAGATACGCAGTATTTT. This translates into CASSQDTGGADTQYF.

This chain joins TRBV7-2 and TRBJ2-5; D might be TRBD2 (5 bases). V lost 6 bases to trimming and J lost 0 bases, with 8 bases between them. Germline assignment: CDR1 SGHTA and CDR2 FQGNSA. The CDR3 extends over 13 amino acids. CDR3 DNA sequence: TGTGCCAGCAGTCCCGGGAACCAAGAGACCCAGTACTTC. It is translated as CASSPGNQETQYF.

Comments on this clone: One junction end disagrees with the germline gene, perhaps due to a read error. The identical CDR3 is also encoded by other nucleotide sequences in the sample. CDR3 sequence reads: CAWGDLNTEAFF. The CDR3 DNA is TGCGCCTGGGGTGATTTGAACACTGAAGCTTTCTTT. The chain has TRBV30 and TRBJ1-1; no clear D. The germline CDR1 and CDR2 sequences are GTSNPN and SVGIG (reference sequence). The CDR3 runs 12 residues.

The chain joins TRBV2 to TRBJ1-2, with D tentatively TRBD1 (5 bases). Germline V gives CDR1 SNHLY, CDR2 FYNNEI. This CDR3 has 15 amino acids. V was cut by 7 bases and J by 5 bases, with 20 bases left in between. The CDR3 sequence is CASTRTGGVGYGYTF. CDR3 nucleotides: TGTGCCAGCACCCGGACCGGAGGGGTAGGGTATGGCTACACCTTC.